This entry is about one T cell receptor beta chain. Antigen specificity is unknown. The data belong to a study of blood T cells in healthy people across ages. Background on the study: Template switching retrieved approximately one barcoded beta molecule for each two T cells.

Then a second PCR, running about 6 to 11 cycles, was carried out with a sample-barcoded 5' primer and a J-beta primer mix. From the 5' RACE reads, TCRdb called clonotypes with MiXCR, one entry per CDR3 protein. The table lists about 1.4 million distinct CDR3 sequences, around 59% of them singletons. General study points: Unsorted PBMC input precluded a conclusive naive versus antigen-experienced comparison.

At least 6.5 million PBMCs were isolated per sample. The CDR3 runs 13 residues. Between the trimmed V and J ends, which lost 2 bases and 2 bases, there was a span of 6 bases. Germline V lookup: CDR1 MGHRA, CDR2 YSYEKL. This TCR was sampled from a man aged 18 to 30 in good health. The V gene is TRBV4-1, the J gene TRBJ2-5; no clear D. The sequencing input was blood. CDR3 coding DNA: TGCGCCAGCAGCCAACTCCCGCAAGAGACCCAGTACTTC. This gives the protein CASSQLPQETQYF.